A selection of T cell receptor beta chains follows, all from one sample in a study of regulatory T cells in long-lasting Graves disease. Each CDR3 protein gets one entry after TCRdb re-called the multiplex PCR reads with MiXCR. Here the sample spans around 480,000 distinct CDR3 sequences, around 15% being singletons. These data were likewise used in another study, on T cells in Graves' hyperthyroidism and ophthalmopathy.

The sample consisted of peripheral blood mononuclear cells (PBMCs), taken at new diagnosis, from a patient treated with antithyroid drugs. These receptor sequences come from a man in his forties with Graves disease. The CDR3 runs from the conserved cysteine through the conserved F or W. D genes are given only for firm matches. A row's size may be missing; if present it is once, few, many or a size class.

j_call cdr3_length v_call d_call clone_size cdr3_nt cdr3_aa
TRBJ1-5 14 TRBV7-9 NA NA TGTGCCAGCAGCGGCGCAGGGGCGGATCAGCCCCAGCATTTT CASSGAGADQPQHF
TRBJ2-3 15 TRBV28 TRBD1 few TGTGCCAGCGATACCGGGACAGGGTCGGCAGATACGCAGTATTTT CASDTGTGSADTQYF
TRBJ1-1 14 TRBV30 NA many TGTGCCTGGAGTAATACAGGGTTTAGGGCTGAAGCTTTCTTT CAWSNTGFRAEAFF
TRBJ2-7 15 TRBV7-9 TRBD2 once TGTGCCAGCAGCTTAGAAGCGGGGCCCCCTGGCGAGCAGTACTTC CASSLEAGPPGEQYF
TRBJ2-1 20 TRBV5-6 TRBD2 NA TGTGCCAGCAGCTTGGTTGGGCTAGCGGGAGGGTTCGGGTCCTACAATGAGCAGTTCTTC CASSLVGLAGGFGSYNEQFF
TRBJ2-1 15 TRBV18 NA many TGTGCCAGCTCACCATCTACTCGTCGTACCGATGAGCAGTTCTTC CASSPSTRRTDEQFF
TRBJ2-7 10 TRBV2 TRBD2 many TGTGCCAGCAGGCGGGGGGAGCAGTACTTC CASRRGEQYF
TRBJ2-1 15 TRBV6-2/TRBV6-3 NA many TGTGCCAGCAGCCGCCGGGACAATAGGTACAATGAGCAGTTCTTC CASSRRDNRYNEQFF
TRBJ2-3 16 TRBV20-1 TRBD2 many TGCAGTGTTTTGCCCCAACTAGCGGAGGGGAAGGATACGCAGTATTTT CSVLPQLAEGKDTQYF
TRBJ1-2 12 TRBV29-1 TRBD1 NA TGCAGCGTAGACAGGGACGGCTATGGCTACACCTTC CSVDRDGYGYTF
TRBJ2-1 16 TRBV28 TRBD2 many TGTGCCAGCAGTATCCTAACTAGCGGGAGGGCCAATGAGCAGTTCTTC CASSILTSGRANEQFF
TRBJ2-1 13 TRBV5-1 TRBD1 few TGCGCCAGCCTTAGGGACAGGGACAATGAGCAGTTCTTC CASLRDRDNEQFF
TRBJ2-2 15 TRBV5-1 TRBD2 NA TGCGCCAGCAGACAACTAGCGGGAGAGACCGGGGAGCTGTTTTTT CASRQLAGETGELFF
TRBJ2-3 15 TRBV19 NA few TGTGCCAGTAGTATCCAGACACTTAGCACAGATACGCAGTATTTT CASSIQTLSTDTQYF
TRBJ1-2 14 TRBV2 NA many TGTGCCAGCAGTCTTCTTAGGGATTCCTATGGCTACACCTTC CASSLLRDSYGYTF
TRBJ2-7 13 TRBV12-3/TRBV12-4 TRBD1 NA TGTGCCAGCGGGGGACAGGGCCGCTACGAGCAGTACTTC CASGGQGRYEQYF
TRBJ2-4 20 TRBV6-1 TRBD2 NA TGTGCCAGCAGTCGCCCCCCTTTAGCGGGGAACCCAGGAGGCAAAAACATTCAGTACTTC CASSRPPLAGNPGGKNIQYF
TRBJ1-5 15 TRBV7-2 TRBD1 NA TGTGCCAGCAGCCCTACGACAGGGGCTAATCAGCCCCAGCATTTT CASSPTTGANQPQHF
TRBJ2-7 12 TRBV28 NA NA TGTGCCACCGCCGGGGTCTCCTACGAGCAGTACTTC CATAGVSYEQYF
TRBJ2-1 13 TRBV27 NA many TGTGCCAGCAGCCGACCATCAGCGAATGAGCAGTTCTTC CASSRPSANEQFF
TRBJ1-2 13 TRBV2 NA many TGTGCCAGCAGTAACACGGCAGGCTATGGCTACACCTTC CASSNTAGYGYTF
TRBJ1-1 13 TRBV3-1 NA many TGTGCCAGCAGCCATTTGGGGGACACTGAAGCTTTCTTT CASSHLGDTEAFF
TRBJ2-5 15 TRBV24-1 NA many TGTGCCACCAGTGAAGTGCTGGCGCAGCAAGAGACCCAGTACTTC CATSEVLAQQETQYF
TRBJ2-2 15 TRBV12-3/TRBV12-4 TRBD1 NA TGTACCAGCAGTTCCGGGACAGGGCATCCCGGGGAGCTGTTTTTT CTSSSGTGHPGELFF
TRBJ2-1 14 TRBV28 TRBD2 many TGTGCCAGCGGACGGCGGGAGGGAATCAATGAGCAGTTCTTC CASGRREGINEQFF
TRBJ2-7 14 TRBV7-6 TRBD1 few TGTGCCAGCAGCTTCGAGGGGGCGGTATACGAGCAGTACTTC CASSFEGAVYEQYF
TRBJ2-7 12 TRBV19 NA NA TGTGCCAGTAGTGGGGATAACTACGAGCAGTACTTC CASSGDNYEQYF
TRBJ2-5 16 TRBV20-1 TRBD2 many TGCAGTGCTAGAGATGGGCTCACCTGGGCGGGAGGGCCCCAGTACTTC CSARDGLTWAGGPQYF
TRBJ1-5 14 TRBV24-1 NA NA TGTGCCACCGGAGAAGGGGGGAGGGATCAGCCCCAGCATTTT CATGEGGRDQPQHF
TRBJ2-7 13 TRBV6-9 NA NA TGTGCCAGCAGTTTCTTACCCCATTACGAGCAGTACTTC CASSFLPHYEQYF
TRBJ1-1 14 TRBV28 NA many TGTGCCAGCAGTTTAACCAGTTACAACACTGAAGCTTTCTTT CASSLTSYNTEAFF
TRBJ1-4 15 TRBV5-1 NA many TGCGCCAGCAGCTTGGACAGGGCGACTAATGAAAAACTGTTTTTT CASSLDRATNEKLFF
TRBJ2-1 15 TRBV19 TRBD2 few TGTGCCAGTAGTATCACTAGCGGGATCTACAATGAGCAGTTCTTC CASSITSGIYNEQFF
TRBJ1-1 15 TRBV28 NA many TGTGCCAGCATCCCGGGCCTCTCCCTGAACACTGAAGCTTTCTTT CASIPGLSLNTEAFF
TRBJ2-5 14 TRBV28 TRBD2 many TGTGCCAGCAGTTTAATGTCCGGGAGGGAGACCCAGTACTTC CASSLMSGRETQYF
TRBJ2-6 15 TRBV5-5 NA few TGTGCCAGCAGCTTGTCAGACTCTGGGGCCAACGTCCTGACTTTC CASSLSDSGANVLTF
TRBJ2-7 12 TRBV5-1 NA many TGCGCCAGCAGCCCGCCGTCGGACGAGCAGTACTTC CASSPPSDEQYF
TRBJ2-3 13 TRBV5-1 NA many TGCGCCAGCAGCAAAATTAGCACAGATACGCAGTATTTT CASSKISTDTQYF
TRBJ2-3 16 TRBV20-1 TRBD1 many TGCAGTGCATGGGACAGCTTCCAAAAGAGCACAGATACGCAGTATTTT CSAWDSFQKSTDTQYF
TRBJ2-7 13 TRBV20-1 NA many TGCAGTGCCCCTGGGTCGGGCGAGAACGAGCAGTACTTC CSAPGSGENEQYF
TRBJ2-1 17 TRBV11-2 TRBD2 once TGTGCCAGCAGCTTAGATCCGGGACTAGCGGCAAACAATGAGCAGTTCTTC CASSLDPGLAANNEQFF
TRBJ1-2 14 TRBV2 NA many TGTGCCAGCAGTGAACAGCCCGGGCTCTATGGCTACACCTTC CASSEQPGLYGYTF
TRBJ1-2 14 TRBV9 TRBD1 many TGTGCCAGCAGCGTTTCGCAGGGGGACTATGGCTACACCTTC CASSVSQGDYGYTF
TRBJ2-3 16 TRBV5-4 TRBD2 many TGTGCCAGCAGCCTAACTAGCGGGAGGCAGGGGGATACGCAGTATTTT CASSLTSGRQGDTQYF
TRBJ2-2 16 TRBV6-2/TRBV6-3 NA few TGTGCCAGCAGCAAAGGATGGACCTTGAACACCGGGGAGCTGTTTTTT CASSKGWTLNTGELFF
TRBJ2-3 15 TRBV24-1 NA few TGTGCCACCAGTGATTCCAGGACTAGCACAGATACGCAGTATTTT CATSDSRTSTDTQYF
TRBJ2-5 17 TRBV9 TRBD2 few TGTGCCAGCAGCGTTGGGGAGCGGGAGTGGTACCAAGAGACCCAGTACTTC CASSVGEREWYQETQYF
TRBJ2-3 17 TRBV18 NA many TGTGCCAGCTCACCCCAACCAGCTAGCGTCAGCACAGATACGCAGTATTTT CASSPQPASVSTDTQYF